One and the same sample provided the 10 T cell receptor beta chains below, sequenced in a study of blood T cell repertoires in COVID-19. Using immunoSEQ multiplex PCR, the repertoire was profiled, and TCRdb retains in-frame clones only, with some absent. The data contain 250,000 or so clones, just under 90% of them singletons. Sequencing was performed on PBMCs or T cells enriched from blood (not recorded which). The receptors shown here come from a man in his forties or fifties who had been exposed to COVID-19.

The chain links TRBV4-1 to TRBJ1-2, with D maybe TRBD1 (5 bases). CDR1 and CDR2 (germline): MGHRA, YSYEKL. The CDR3 is 15 amino acids. The V end was cut by 1 base, the J end by 2 bases, with 11 bases between. The CDR3 DNA sequence: TGCGCCAGCAGCCAAGCCGACAGAGCGAACTATGGCTACACCTTC. It encodes CASSQADRANYGYTF.

The chain uses TRBV6-2 or TRBV6-3 and TRBJ2-1; D unclear. CDR3 length: 12 residues. Trimming cost V 4 bases and J 1 base, with 2 bases left between them. Germline V gene data show CDR1 as MNHEY and CDR2 as SVGEGT. CDR3 DNA sequence: TGTGCCAGCAGTTTATCCTACAATGAGCAGTTCTTC. Protein: CASSLSYNEQFF.

V usage is TRBV5-8 and J usage is TRBJ1-2; D ambiguous. Germline-derived CDR1 and CDR2 are SGHTS and YDEGEE. V gave up 4 bases and J gave up 6 bases, with 10 bases separating them. This CDR3 spans 12 amino acids. CDR3 region: CASSVSRDGYTF. CDR3 nucleotides: TGTGCCAGCAGCGTCTCACGGGATGGCTACACCTTC.

The CDR3: CASFKGENTEAFF. The CDR3, as DNA: TGTGCCAGCTTCAAGGGGGAGAACACTGAAGCTTTCTTT. This sequence joins TRBV6-5 and TRBJ1-1, with D maybe TRBD1 (6 bases). CDR3 length: 13 residues. With 8 bases removed from V and 1 base from J, the gap between germline ends came to 11 bases. Germline assignment: CDR1 MNHEY and CDR2 SVGAGI.

The DNA for the CDR3 is TGTGCCAGCAGTTTCGGGGGGTACCAAGAGACCCAGTACTTC. Protein product: CASSFGGYQETQYF. The rearrangement joins TRBV28 to TRBJ2-5; 7 bases map to TRBD2. Germline trimming cut 3 bases from V and 0 bases from J; bases unmatched to any gene: 1. CDR1 and CDR2 (germline): MDHEN, SYDVKM. The CDR3 contains 14 residues.

This clone was picked up one time. V gene TRBV11-2 combines with J gene TRBJ2-7; no clear D gene. V was cut by 1 base and J by 3 bases, with 13 bases left in between. This CDR3 spans 15 amino acids. From germline, CDR1 is SGHAT and CDR2 FQNNGV. The CDR3 DNA sequence: TGTGCCAGCAGCTTAGGCCCTGCTGAGGACTACGAGCAGTACTTC. It translates to CASSLGPAEDYEQYF. Supplemented by reference TRBV11-2 and TRBJ2-7, the full variable domain reads EAGVAQSPRYKIIEKRQSVAFWCNPISGHATLYWYQQILGQGPKLLIQFQNNGVVDDSQLPKDRFSAERLKGVDSTLKIQPAKLEDSAVYLCASSLGPAEDYEQYFGPGTRLTVT.

V gene TRBV2 combines with J gene TRBJ2-7; a weak D match, TRBD1 (5 bases). The CDR3 is 13 amino acids. Germline V gives CDR1 SNHLY, CDR2 FYNNEI. V was cut by 7 bases and J by 2 bases, with 12 bases left in between. CDR3 sequence (DNA): TGTGCCAGCACTCGACAGTTAGCCTACGAGCAGTACTTC. It yields the protein CASTRQLAYEQYF. Drawing the rest from reference TRBV2 and TRBJ2-7, the complete variable domain is EPEVTQTPSHQVTQMGQEVILRCVPISNHLYFYWYRQILGQKVEFLVSFYNNEISEKSEIFDDQFSVERPDGSNFTLKIRSTKLEDSAMYFCASTRQLAYEQYFGPGTRLTVT.

The V and J genes are TRBV2 and TRBJ2-7; no clear D gene. Trimming took 4 bases from V and 6 from J, leaving 16 bases between them. From germline, CDR1 is SNHLY and CDR2 FYNNEI. The CDR3 runs to 14 residues. CDR3 region: CASSVGRLGAEQYF. In DNA, the CDR3 is TGTGCCAGCAGTGTCGGTAGGCTGGGCGCCGAGCAGTACTTC.

This chain's CDR3 is CASSSDRENYGYTF. As DNA, the CDR3 is TGCGCCAGCAGCTCGGACAGGGAAAACTATGGCTACACCTTC. The chain couples TRBV5-1 to TRBJ1-2; the match to TRBD1 covers 8 bases. Germline CDR1 and CDR2: SGHRS and YFSETQ. The junction had 3 bases not matched to a gene; V was cut back by 3 bases and J by 2 bases. This CDR3 region has 14 residues.

The V and J genes are TRBV9 and TRBJ1-2; 9 bases align to TRBD1. Losses at the gene ends were 4 bases for V and 5 bases for J; bases not matched to a gene: 15. Germline V gives CDR1 SGDLS, CDR2 YYNGEE. The CDR3 extends over 17 amino acids. In DNA, the CDR3 is TGTGCCAGCAGCCCGACGGGACAGGGAGGCAAACTATATGGCTACACCTTC. Its translation is CASSPTGQGGKLYGYTF.